This passage covers 21 T cell receptor beta chains from one sample sequenced in a study of shared clonotypes between healthy human individuals. Sequencing used immunoSEQ multiplex PCR; TCRdb keeps in-frame clones, though not all of them. Of roughly 2.2 million clones detected, 90% to 95% appear once; the ten largest clones hold 0.35% to 0.45%. The sequencing input was naive CD4+ T cells from PBMCs. The sample's subset: CD45RA+ positively selected. The receptors here all came from a man between 18 and 35 years old in good health. Some clones in this sample may be carry-over from other donors' samples.

The chain carries TRBV2 and TRBJ2-2; D might be TRBD2 (5 bases). Germline V gene lookup returns CDR1 SNHLY and CDR2 FYNNEI. Between the trimmed V and J ends, which lost 6 bases and 7 bases, there was a span of 18 bases. The CDR3 extends over 15 amino acids. This CDR3 is CASRITNRESGELFF. The CDR3 nucleotides read TGTGCCAGCAGGATCACTAATAGGGAGAGCGGGGAGCTGTTTTTT.

The gene calls are TRBV19 and TRBJ1-1; D is perhaps TRBD1 (5 bases). Trimming pared 4 bases from V and 1 base from J, leaving 22 bases between. Germline V CDR1 and CDR2: LNHDA, SQIVND (reference sequence). This CDR3 has 18 residues. CDR3 nucleotide sequence: TGTGCCAGTAGTAGTCGAATTGGCGGGGGTGGAGGGAACACTGAAGCTTTCTTT. It encodes CASSSRIGGGGGNTEAFF.

The rearrangement links TRBV18 to TRBJ1-2, with 10 positions matching TRBD1. With 5 bases clipped from V and 4 bases from J, the junction kept 10 bases outside the gene matches. In germline, CDR1 is KGHSH, CDR2 LQKENI. CDR3 length: 16 amino acids. CDR3 region: CASSLSGTGAFYGYTF. CDR3 DNA: TGTGCCAGCTCATTATCCGGGACAGGGGCGTTCTATGGCTACACCTTC.

The CDR3 bases are TGTGCCAGCAGATCCGGACAGAACCCTAACTATGGCTACACCTTC. This codes for CASRSGQNPNYGYTF. The rearrangement uses TRBV5-4 and TRBJ1-2; D is perhaps TRBD1 (6 bases). V lost 5 bases to trimming and J lost 0 bases, with 14 bases between them. Looked up from germline, CDR1 is SGHNT and CDR2 is YYREEE (reference sequence). This CDR3 has 15 amino acids.

The V gene is TRBV4-1, the J gene TRBJ2-3; 8 bases are shared with TRBD2. From germline, CDR1 is MGHRA and CDR2 YSYEKL. V shed 0 bases and J 1 base; nucleotides not matched to a gene: 9. CDR3 length equals 18 residues. The CDR3 bases are TGCGCCAGCAGCCAAGAAGGGGGAACTAGCGGACGCACAGATACGCAGTATTTT. It encodes CASSQEGGTSGRTDTQYF.

With regard to this clone: This specimen includes other DNA sequences encoding the same CDR3. The chain employs TRBV18 and TRBJ2-7; TRBD1 matches at 8 bases. Germline CDR1 and CDR2: KGHSH and LQKENI. V was clipped by 0 bases and J by 6 bases; unmatched bases: 1. The CDR3 loop spans 13 amino acids. The CDR3 bases are TGTGCCAGCTCACCACCCGGACAGGGCGAGCAGTACTTC. It specifies CASSPPGQGEQYF.

This sequence joins TRBV7-2 and TRBJ1-2, with 7 bases matching TRBD1. V was clipped by 3 bases and J by 4 bases; unmatched bases: 2. The CDR3 has 13 residues. Germline loops: CDR1 SGHTA, CDR2 FQGNSA. The CDR3 reads CASSFTGAYGYTF. The DNA of the CDR3 is TGTGCCAGCAGCTTTACAGGGGCCTATGGCTACACCTTC.

The rearrangement joins TRBV18 to TRBJ1-2; D uncertain. Germline CDR1 and CDR2: KGHSH and LQKENI. The CDR3 loop spans 15 amino acids. V was trimmed by 1 base and J by 3 bases, leaving 12 bases between them. CDR3: CASSPQYRAYYGYTF. For the CDR3, the DNA is TGTGCCAGCTCACCACAGTACAGAGCGTACTATGGCTACACCTTC.

This sequence joins TRBV5-1 and TRBJ2-7, with 7 positions matching TRBD2. V lost 0 bases to trimming and J lost 8 bases; unmatched junction nucleotides: 5. Per the germline V gene, CDR1 is SGHRS and CDR2 is YFSETQ. This CDR3 has 13 residues. The CDR3 DNA reads TGCGCCAGCAGCTTGGTGGTGCGGGAGCAGCAGTACTTC. As protein: CASSLVVREQQYF.

The gene calls are TRBV6-5 and TRBJ1-1; 11 bases fit TRBD1. The germline gives CDR1 MNHEY, CDR2 SVGAGI. Germline trimming cut 6 bases from V and 8 bases from J; bases unmatched to any gene: 8. CDR3 length equals 14 residues. The chain's CDR3 is CASSQGQGASEAFF. CDR3 in DNA: TGTGCCAGCAGCCAAGGACAGGGGGCGTCAGAAGCTTTCTTT.

The gene calls are TRBV6-1 and TRBJ1-5; no firm D call. The CDR3 contains 12 residues. V was trimmed by 3 bases and J by 7 bases, leaving 7 bases between them. Looked up from germline, CDR1 is MNHNS and CDR2 is SASEGT. The CDR3 spells CASSEVRQPQHF. CDR3 nucleotide sequence: TGTGCCAGCAGTGAGGTCCGCCAGCCCCAGCATTTT.

The gene calls are TRBV5-4 and TRBJ2-7; possibly TRBD2 for D (6 bases). The CDR3 has 14 residues. Germline assignment: CDR1 SGHNT and CDR2 YYREEE (reference sequence). The V end lost 5 bases, the J end lost 5 bases, and 17 bases lay between the germline ends. The CDR3 is CASRIDHGGDEQYF. The CDR3 DNA is TGTGCCAGCAGAATAGACCACGGAGGGGACGAGCAGTACTTC.

The rearrangement joins TRBV25-1 to TRBJ2-7; 10 nucleotides align to TRBD1. The CDR3 contains 14 residues. The trim removed 4 bases at V and 3 bases at J, leaving 3 bases unmatched. CDR1 is MGHDK and CDR2 is SYGVNS in the germline V gene. CDR3 DNA: TGTGCCAGCAGTGCCTGGGACAGGGGCTACGAGCAGTACTTC. It is translated as CASSAWDRGYEQYF.

About this clone itself: This specimen includes other DNA sequences encoding the same CDR3. Written as DNA, the CDR3 is TGCAGTGCGCCTCGGGGCGAGACCCAGTACTTC. Translation gives CSAPRGETQYF. The V gene is TRBV20-1, the J gene TRBJ2-5; TRBD1 or TRBD2 may be the D gene (5 bases each). Germline V lookup: CDR1 DFQATT, CDR2 SNEGSKA (reference sequence). Trimming shortened V by 6 bases and J by 5 bases, and 10 bases separated the two germline ends. The CDR3 extends over 11 amino acids.

The chain recombines TRBV29-1 with TRBJ2-5; D might be TRBD2 (6 bases). The CDR3 runs 14 residues. Between the trimmed V and J ends, which lost 5 bases and 0 bases, there was a span of 13 bases. Per the germline V gene, CDR1 is SQVTM and CDR2 is ANQGSEA. The CDR3 sequence: CSVLQSSDQETQYF. CDR3 nucleotides: TGCAGCGTTCTGCAGTCTAGCGACCAAGAGACCCAGTACTTC.

J is TRBJ2-7 and V is TRBV6-1; TRBD1 agrees at 8 bases. V shed 2 bases, J shed 0 bases, and the junction held 6 bases outside the gene matches. This CDR3 comprises 16 residues. Per the germline V gene, CDR1 is MNHNS and CDR2 is SASEGT. CDR3 amino acids: CASSEWGTGFSYEQYF. The CDR3 bases are TGTGCCAGCAGTGAATGGGGGACAGGCTTCTCCTACGAGCAGTACTTC.

This chain connects TRBV4-1 to TRBJ2-1; tentatively, D is TRBD1 (6 bases). The CDR3 sequence is 16 residues long. V was trimmed by 4 bases and J by 4 bases, leaving 17 bases between them. Germline CDR1 and CDR2: MGHRA and YSYEKL. The CDR3 loop is CASSRMRGTDYNEQFF. CDR3 in DNA: TGCGCCAGCAGCCGGATGAGGGGGACCGATTACAATGAGCAGTTCTTC.

CDR3 bases: TGTGCCAGTAGTATAGATTTCGCAGGGACAAGTGGGGCCAACGTCCTGACTTTC. Protein: CASSIDFAGTSGANVLTF. This rearrangement joins TRBV19 to TRBJ2-6, with a weak D call TRBD1 (6 bases). V dropped 0 bases and J dropped 3 bases, with 15 bases sitting between them. In germline, CDR1 is LNHDA, CDR2 SQIVND (reference sequence). The CDR3 runs 18 residues. Based on the CDR3 plus reference TRBV19 and TRBJ2-6, the full variable domain is DGGITQSPKYLFRKEGQNVTLSCEQNLNHDAMYWYRQDPGQGLRLIYYSQIVNDFQKGDIAEGYSVSREKKESFPLTVTSAQKNPTAFYLCASSIDFAGTSGANVLTFGAGSRLTVL.

As concerns this clone: Compared with germline, one end of the junction differs, possibly owing to a read error. CDR3 coding DNA: TGTGCCAGCACCTTGAAGGAGACAGGGGGCTTTCGCTTC. It codes for CASTLKETGGFRF. The J gene is TRBJ1-2, the V gene TRBV6-6; 10 bases fit TRBD1. The germline CDR1 and CDR2 sequences are MNHNY and SVGAGI (reference sequence). This CDR3 comprises 13 residues.

This chain joins TRBV14 and TRBJ2-7; 7 nucleotides match TRBD1. The germline gives CDR1 SGHDN, CDR2 FVKESK. Unmatched junction bases numbered 4, after V lost 3 bases and J lost 2 bases. This CDR3 is built from 14 residues. The CDR3 nucleotides read TGTGCCAGCAGCCACCGACAGGGAGCCTACGAGCAGTACTTC. It translates to CASSHRQGAYEQYF.

Regarding this clone: Other DNA sequences of this sample code for an identical CDR3. The rearrangement links TRBV5-1 to TRBJ1-3; 11 nucleotides match TRBD1. The junction had 4 bases not matched to a gene; V was cut back by 4 bases and J by 7 bases. The CDR3 contains 14 residues. Germline V CDR1 and CDR2: SGHRS, YFSETQ. Written as DNA, the CDR3 is TGCGCCAGCAGCCCTGGGACAGGGGGGAACACCATATATTTT. It translates to CASSPGTGGNTIYF.